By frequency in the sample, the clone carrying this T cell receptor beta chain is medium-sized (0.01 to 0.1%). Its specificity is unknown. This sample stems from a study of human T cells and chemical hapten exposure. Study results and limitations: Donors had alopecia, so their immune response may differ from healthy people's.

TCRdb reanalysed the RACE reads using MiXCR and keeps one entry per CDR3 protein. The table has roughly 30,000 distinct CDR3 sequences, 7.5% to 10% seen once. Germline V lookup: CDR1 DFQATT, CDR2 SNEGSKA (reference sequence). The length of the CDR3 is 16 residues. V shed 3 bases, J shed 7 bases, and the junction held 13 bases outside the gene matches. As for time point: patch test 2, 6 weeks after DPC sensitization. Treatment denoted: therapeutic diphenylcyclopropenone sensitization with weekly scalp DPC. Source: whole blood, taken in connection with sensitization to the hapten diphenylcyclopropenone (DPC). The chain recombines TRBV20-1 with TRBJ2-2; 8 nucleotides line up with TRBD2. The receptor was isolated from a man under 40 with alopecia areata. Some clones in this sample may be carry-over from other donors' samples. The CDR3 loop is CSARRPGLDGGGELFF. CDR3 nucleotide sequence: TGCAGTGCTAGGCGACCGGGACTAGACGGGGGCGGGGAGCTGTTTTTT.